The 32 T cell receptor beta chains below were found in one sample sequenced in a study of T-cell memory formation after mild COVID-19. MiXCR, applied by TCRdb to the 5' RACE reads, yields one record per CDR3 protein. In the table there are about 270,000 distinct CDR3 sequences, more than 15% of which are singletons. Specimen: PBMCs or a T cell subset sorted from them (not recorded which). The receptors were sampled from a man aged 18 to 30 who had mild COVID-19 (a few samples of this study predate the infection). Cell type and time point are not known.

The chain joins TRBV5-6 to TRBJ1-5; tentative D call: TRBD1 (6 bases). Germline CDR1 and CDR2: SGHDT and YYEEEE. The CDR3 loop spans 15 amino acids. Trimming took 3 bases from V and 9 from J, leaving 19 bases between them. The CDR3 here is CASSSYRVGRWPQHF. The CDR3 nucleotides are TGTGCCAGCAGCTCCTACAGGGTGGGGAGATGGCCCCAGCATTTT.

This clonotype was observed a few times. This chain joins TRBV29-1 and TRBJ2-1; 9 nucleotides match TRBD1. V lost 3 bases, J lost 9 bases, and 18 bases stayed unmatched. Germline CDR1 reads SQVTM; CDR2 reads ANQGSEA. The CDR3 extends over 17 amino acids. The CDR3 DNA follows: TGCAGCGTTGAGGGGGGCGTATGGGACAGGGCAACATCTGAGCAGTTCTTC. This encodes CSVEGGVWDRATSEQFF.

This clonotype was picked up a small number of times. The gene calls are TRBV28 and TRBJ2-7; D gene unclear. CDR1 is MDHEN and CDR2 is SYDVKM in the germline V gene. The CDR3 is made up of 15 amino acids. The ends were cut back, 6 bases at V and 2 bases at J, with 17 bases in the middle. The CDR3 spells CASSQTLPGPYEQYV. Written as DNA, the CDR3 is TGTGCCAGCAGCCAGACCCTACCTGGACCCTACGAGCAGTACGTC.

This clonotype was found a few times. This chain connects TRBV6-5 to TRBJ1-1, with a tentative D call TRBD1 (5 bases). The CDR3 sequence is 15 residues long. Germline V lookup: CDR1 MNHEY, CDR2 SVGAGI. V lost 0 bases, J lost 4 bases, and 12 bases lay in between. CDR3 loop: CASSYSGTSPTEAFF. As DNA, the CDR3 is TGTGCCAGCAGTTACTCCGGGACCTCGCCCACTGAAGCTTTCTTT.

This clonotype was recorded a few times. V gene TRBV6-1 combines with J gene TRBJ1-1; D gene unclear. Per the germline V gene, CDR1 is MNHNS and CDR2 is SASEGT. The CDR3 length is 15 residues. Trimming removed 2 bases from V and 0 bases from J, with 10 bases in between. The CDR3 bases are TGTGCCAGCAGTGAAATGGAGGGTGTGAACACTGAAGCTTTCTTT. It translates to CASSEMEGVNTEAFF.

The CDR3: CAISEPGQGGANVLTF. In DNA, the CDR3 is TGTGCCATCAGTGAGCCCGGACAGGGTGGGGCCAACGTCCTGACTTTC. The rearrangement joins TRBV10-3 to TRBJ2-6; 8 bases agree with TRBD1. The CDR3 extends over 16 amino acids. Losses at the gene ends were 2 bases for V and 3 bases for J; bases not matched to a gene: 3. Germline CDR1 is ENHRY and CDR2 is SYGVKD.

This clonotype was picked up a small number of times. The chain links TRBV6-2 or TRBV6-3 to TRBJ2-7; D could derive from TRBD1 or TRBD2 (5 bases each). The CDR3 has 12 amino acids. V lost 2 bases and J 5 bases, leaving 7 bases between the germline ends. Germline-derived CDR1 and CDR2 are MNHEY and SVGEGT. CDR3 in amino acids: CASSYRGDEQYV. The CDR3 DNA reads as TGTGCCAGCAGTTACAGGGGAGACGAGCAGTACGTC.

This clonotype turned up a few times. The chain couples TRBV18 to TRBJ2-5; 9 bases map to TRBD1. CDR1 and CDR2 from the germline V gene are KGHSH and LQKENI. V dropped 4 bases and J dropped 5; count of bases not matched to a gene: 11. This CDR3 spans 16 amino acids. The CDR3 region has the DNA TGTGCCAGCTCACAACAGCCGGGACAGGGAAGGGAGACCCAGTACTTC. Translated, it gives CASSQQPGQGRETQYF.

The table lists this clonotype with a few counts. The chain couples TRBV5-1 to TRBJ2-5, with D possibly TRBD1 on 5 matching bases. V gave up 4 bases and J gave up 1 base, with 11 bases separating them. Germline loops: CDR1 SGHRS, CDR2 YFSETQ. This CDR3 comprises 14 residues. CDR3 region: CASSVDSAQETQYF. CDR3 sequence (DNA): TGCGCCAGCAGCGTCGACAGCGCCCAAGAGACCCAGTACTTC.

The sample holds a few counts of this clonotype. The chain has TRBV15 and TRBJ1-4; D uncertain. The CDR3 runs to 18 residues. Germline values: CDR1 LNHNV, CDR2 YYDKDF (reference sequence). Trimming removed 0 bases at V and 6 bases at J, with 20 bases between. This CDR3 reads CATSRDRLEGVPYEKLFF. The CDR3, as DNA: TGTGCCACCAGCAGAGATAGGCTTGAAGGTGTCCCCTATGAAAAACTGTTTTTT.

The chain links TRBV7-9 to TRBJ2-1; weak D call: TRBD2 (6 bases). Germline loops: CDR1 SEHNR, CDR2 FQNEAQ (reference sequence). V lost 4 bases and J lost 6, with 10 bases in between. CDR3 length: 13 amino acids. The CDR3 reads CASSSSGVNEQFF. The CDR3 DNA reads TGTGCCAGCAGCTCATCGGGGGTCAATGAGCAGTTCTTC.

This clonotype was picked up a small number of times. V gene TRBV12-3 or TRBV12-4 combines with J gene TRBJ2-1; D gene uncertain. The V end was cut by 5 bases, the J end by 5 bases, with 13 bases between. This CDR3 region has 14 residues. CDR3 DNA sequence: TGTGCCAGCAGTCTTTCTCCCGCTAACAATGAGCAGTTCTTC. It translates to CASSLSPANNEQFF.

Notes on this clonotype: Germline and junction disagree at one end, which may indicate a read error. The chain's CDR3 is CASSSGPGNPEAFF. The DNA for the CDR3 is TGCGCCAGCAGCTCGGGACCGGGGAACCCTGAAGCTTTCTTT. The gene calls are TRBV5-1 and TRBJ1-1, with a tentative D call TRBD1 (5 bases). Germline V gene sequence: CDR1 SGHRS, CDR2 YFSETQ. The CDR3 is 14 amino acids.

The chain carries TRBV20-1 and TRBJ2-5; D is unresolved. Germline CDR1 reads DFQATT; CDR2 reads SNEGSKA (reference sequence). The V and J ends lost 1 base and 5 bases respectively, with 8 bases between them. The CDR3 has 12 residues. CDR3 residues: CSARGAAETQYF. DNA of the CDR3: TGCAGTGCTAGAGGTGCAGCGGAGACCCAGTACTTC.

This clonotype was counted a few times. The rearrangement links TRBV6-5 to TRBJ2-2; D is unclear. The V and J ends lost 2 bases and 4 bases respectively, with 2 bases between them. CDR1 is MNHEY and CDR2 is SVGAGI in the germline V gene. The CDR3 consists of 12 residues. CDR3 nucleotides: TGTGCCAGCAGTTACGCCACCGGGGAGCTGTTTTTT. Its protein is CASSYATGELFF.

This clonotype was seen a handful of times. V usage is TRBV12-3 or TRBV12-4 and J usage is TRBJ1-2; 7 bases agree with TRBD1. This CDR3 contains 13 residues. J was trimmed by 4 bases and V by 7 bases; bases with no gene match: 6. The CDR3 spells CASKTGTTYGYTF. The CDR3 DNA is TGTGCCAGCAAGACAGGGACGACCTATGGCTACACCTTC.

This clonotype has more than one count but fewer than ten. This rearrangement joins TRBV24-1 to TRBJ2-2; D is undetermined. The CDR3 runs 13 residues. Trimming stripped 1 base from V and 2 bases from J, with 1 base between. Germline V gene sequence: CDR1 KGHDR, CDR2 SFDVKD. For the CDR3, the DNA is TGTGCCACCAGTGATTTCAACACCGGGGAGCTGTTTTTT. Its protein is CATSDFNTGELFF.

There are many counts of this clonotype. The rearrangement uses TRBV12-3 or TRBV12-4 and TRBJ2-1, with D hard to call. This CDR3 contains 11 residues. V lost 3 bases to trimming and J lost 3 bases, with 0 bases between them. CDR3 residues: CASSFYNEQFF. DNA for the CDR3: TGTGCCAGCAGTTTCTACAATGAGCAGTTCTTC.

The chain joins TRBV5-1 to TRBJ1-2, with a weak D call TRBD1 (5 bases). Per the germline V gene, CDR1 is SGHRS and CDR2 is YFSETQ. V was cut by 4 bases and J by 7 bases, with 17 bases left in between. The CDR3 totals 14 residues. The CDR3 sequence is CASSPGQGGLGYTF. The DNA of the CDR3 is TGCGCCAGCAGCCCAGGGCAGGGTGGTCTTGGCTACACCTTC.

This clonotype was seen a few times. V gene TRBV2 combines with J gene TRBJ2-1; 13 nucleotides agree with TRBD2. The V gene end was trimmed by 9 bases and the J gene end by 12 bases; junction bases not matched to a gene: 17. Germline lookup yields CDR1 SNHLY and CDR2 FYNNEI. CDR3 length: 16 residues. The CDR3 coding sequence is TGTGCCAGTACTAAGCGACTAGCGGGGGGCATTAATTCGCAGTTCTTC. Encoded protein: CASTKRLAGGINSQFF.

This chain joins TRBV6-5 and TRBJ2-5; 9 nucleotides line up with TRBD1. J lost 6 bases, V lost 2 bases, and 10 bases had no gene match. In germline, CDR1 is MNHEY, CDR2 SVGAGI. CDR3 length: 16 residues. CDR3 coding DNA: TGTGCCAGCAGTTACGGGCTGGGACAGGGTACACAGACCCAGTACTTC. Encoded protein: CASSYGLGQGTQTQYF.

The CDR3 region has the DNA TGTGCCAGCAGCCAAGCGCGTGTAACTAATGAAAAACTGTTTTTT. Amino acid sequence: CASSQARVTNEKLFF. V gene TRBV3-1 combines with J gene TRBJ1-4; D not resolved. In germline, CDR1 is LGHDT, CDR2 YNNKEL (reference sequence). V lost 1 base to trimming and J lost 1 base, with 7 bases between them. The CDR3 is 15 residues long.

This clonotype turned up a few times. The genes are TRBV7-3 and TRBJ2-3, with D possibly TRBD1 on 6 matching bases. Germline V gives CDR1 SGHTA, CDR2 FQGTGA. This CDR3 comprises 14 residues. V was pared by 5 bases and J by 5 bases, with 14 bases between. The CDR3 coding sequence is TGTGCCAGCAGCAGGGGGATGAGTGGAGATACGCAGTATTTT. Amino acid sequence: CASSRGMSGDTQYF.

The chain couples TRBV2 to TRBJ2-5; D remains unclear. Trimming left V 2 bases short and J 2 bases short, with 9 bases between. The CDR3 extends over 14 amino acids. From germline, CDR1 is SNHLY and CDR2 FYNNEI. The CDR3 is CASSERASQETQYF. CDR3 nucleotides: TGTGCCAGCAGTGAACGGGCGTCACAAGAGACCCAGTACTTC.

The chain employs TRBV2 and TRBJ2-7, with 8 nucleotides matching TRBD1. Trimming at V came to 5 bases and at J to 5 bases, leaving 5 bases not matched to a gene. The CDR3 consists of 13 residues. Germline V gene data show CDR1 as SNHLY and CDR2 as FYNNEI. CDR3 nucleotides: TGTGCCAGCAGTCCGGACAGGGACCACGAGCAGTACTTC. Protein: CASSPDRDHEQYF. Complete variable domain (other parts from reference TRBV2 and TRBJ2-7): EPEVTQTPSHQVTQMGQEVILRCVPISNHLYFYWYRQILGQKVEFLVSFYNNEISEKSEIFDDQFSVERPDGSNFTLKIRSTKLEDSAMYFCASSPDRDHEQYFGPGTRLTVT.

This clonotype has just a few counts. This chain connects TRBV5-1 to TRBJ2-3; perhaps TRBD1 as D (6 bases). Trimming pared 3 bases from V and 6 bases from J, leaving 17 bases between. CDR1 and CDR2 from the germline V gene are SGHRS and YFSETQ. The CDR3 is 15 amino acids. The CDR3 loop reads CASSSQTDRADTQYF. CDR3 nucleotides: TGCGCCAGCAGCTCCCAAACGGACAGAGCCGATACGCAGTATTTT.

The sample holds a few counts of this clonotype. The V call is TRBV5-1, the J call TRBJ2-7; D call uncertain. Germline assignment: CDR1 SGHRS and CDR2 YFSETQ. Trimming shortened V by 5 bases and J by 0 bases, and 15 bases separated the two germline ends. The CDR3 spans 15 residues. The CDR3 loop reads CASRLARLHSYEQYV. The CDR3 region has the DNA TGCGCCAGCAGGCTCGCCAGGCTTCACTCCTACGAGCAGTACGTC.

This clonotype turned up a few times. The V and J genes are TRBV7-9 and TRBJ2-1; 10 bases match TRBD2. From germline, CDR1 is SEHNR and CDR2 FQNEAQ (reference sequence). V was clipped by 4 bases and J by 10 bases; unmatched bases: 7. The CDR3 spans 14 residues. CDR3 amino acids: CASSSRTSGLEQFF. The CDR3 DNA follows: TGTGCCAGCAGCTCCCGGACTAGCGGTTTAGAGCAGTTCTTC.

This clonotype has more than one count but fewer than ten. Here the CDR3 reads CASTTGYPYNEQFF. CDR3 nucleotides: TGCGCCAGCACCACAGGGTACCCCTACAATGAGCAGTTCTTC. The chain couples TRBV5-1 to TRBJ2-1, with D possibly being TRBD1 (6 bases). The CDR3 runs to 14 residues. Per germline, CDR1 SGHRS and CDR2 YFSETQ. V was shortened by 6 bases and J by 2 bases, with 12 bases between the two germline ends.

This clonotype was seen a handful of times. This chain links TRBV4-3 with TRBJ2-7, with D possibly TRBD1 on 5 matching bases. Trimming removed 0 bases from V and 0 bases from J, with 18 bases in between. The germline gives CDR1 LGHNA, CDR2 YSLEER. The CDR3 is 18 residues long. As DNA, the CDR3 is TGCGCCAGCAGCCAAGATCCCGGCGTGGGCAGGGACTCCTACGAGCAGTACGTC. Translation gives CASSQDPGVGRDSYEQYV.

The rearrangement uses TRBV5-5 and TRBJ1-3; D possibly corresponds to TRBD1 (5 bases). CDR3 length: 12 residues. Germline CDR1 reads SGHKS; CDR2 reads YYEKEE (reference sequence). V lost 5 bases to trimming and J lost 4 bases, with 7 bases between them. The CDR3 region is CASRHRGNTIYF. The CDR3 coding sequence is TGTGCCAGCAGGCACAGGGGAAACACCATATATTTT.

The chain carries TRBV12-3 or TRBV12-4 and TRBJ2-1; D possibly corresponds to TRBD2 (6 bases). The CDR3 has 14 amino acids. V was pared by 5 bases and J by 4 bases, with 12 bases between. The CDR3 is CASSPPGGYNEQFF. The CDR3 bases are TGTGCCAGCAGTCCCCCTGGGGGGTACAATGAGCAGTTCTTC.